This TCR beta chain was observed in a study of monozygotic twins with inflammatory bowel disease. Study-level findings and limits: Clonotypes shared with others were fewer in IBD patients than in healthy twins, especially with disease activity.

TCRdb reprocessed the 5' RACE reads, with one entry per CDR3 protein and no DNA. This sample lists roughly 90,000 distinct CDR3 sequences; its ten largest clones have 6% to 9.5%. From germline, CDR1 is SGHRS and CDR2 YFSETQ. The CDR3 spans 14 residues. As for this clonotype: The antigen is undetermined.

This receptor was obtained from a human donor with ulcerative colitis or Crohn's disease, or a healthy co-twin of an affected twin (not recorded which). The chain combines TRBV5-1 with TRBJ1-2. Input material: blood. The CDR3 reads CASSLDGSSYGYTF.